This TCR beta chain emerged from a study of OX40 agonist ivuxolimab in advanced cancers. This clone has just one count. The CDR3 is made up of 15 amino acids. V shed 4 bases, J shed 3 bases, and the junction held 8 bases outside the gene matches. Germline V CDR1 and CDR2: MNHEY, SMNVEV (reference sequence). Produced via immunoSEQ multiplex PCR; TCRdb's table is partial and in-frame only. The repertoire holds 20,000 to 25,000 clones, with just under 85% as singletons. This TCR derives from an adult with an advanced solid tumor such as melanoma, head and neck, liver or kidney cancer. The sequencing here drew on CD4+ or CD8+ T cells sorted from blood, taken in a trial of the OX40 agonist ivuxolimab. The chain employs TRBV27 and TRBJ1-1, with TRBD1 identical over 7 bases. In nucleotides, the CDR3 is TGTGCCAGCAGTTCCGGACAGGCGCCCGACACTGAAGCTTTCTTT. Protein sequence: CASSSGQAPDTEAFF.